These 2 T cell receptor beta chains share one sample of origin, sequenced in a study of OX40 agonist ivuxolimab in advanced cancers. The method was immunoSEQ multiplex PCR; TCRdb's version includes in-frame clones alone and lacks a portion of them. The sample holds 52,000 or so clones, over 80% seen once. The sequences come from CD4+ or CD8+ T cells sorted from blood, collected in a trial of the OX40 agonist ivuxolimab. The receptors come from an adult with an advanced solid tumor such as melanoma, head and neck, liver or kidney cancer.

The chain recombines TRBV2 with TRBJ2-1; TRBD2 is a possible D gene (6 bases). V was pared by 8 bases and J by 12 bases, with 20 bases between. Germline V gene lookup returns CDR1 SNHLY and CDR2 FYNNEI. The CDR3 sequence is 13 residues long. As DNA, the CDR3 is TGTGCCAGCCTCCGAGGCCGGGACTCTGCGCAGTTCTTC. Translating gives CASLRGRDSAQFF.

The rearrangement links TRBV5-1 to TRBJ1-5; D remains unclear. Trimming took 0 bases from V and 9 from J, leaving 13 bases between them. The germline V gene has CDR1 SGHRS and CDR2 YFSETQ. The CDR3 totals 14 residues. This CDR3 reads CASSLVGLNGPQHF. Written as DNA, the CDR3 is TGCGCCAGCAGCTTGGTGGGGTTGAACGGGCCCCAGCATTTT.